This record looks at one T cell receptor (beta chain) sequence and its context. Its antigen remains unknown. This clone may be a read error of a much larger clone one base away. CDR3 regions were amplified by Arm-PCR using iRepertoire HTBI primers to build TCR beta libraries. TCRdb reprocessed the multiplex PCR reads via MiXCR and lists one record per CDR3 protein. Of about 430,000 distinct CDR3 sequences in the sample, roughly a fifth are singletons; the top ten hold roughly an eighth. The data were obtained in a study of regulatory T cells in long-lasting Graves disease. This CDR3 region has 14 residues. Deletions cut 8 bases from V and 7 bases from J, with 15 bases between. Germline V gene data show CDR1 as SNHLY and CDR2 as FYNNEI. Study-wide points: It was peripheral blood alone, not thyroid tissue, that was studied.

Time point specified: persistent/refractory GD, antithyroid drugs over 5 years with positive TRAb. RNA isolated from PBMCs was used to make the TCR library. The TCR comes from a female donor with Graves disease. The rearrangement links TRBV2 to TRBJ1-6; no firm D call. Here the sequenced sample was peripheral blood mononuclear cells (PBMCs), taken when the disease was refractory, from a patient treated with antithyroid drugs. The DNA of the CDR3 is TGTGCCAGCGGCTTAATGGGAGGAAATTCACCCCTCCACTTT. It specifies CASGLMGGNSPLHF.